These 13 T cell receptor beta chains came from one sample sequenced in a study of blood T cell repertoires in COVID-19. The data were produced by immunoSEQ multiplex PCR, yet TCRdb's version contains in-frame clones alone and is incomplete. The sample holds about 83,000 clones, about 88% seen once. Sequencing was performed on peripheral blood. These receptors all come from a human donor in a cohort sampled during active COVID-19.

The chain is built from TRBV10-3 and TRBJ1-1; TRBD1 matches 10 bases. After removal of 4 bases from V and 1 base from J, the junction contained 6 bases not matched to a gene. The CDR3 length is 16 residues. In germline, CDR1 is ENHRY, CDR2 SYGVKD. The chain's CDR3 is CAISGQGAGSNTEAFF. The DNA for the CDR3 is TGTGCCATCAGTGGACAGGGGGCGGGTTCGAACACTGAAGCTTTCTTT.

V is TRBV27 and J is TRBJ1-2; maybe TRBD1 (5 bases). Germline assignment: CDR1 MNHEY and CDR2 SMNVEV (reference sequence). The CDR3 contains 14 residues. Trimming removed 5 bases from V and 0 bases from J, with 10 bases in between. CDR3: CASSRQYSNYGYTF. DNA for the CDR3: TGTGCCAGCAGTAGACAGTACTCTAACTATGGCTACACCTTC.

The J gene is TRBJ2-7, the V gene TRBV7-2; D may be TRBD2 (5 bases). This CDR3 comprises 13 residues. V gave up 0 bases and J gave up 7 bases, with 10 bases separating them. Germline V gene lookup returns CDR1 SGHTA and CDR2 FQGNSA. DNA of the CDR3: TGTGCCAGCAGCTTAGCGACGGGGAGAGAGCAGTACTTC. This codes for CASSLATGREQYF.

V is TRBV3-1 (or the pseudogene TRBV3-2) and J is TRBJ2-7; no clear D. The CDR3 spans 12 residues. The V gene lost 2 bases and the J gene lost 6 bases, with 8 bases spanning the gap. Germline values: CDR1 LGHDT, CDR2 YNNKEL (reference sequence). CDR3 sequence (DNA): TGTGCCAGCAGCCAATTAAGAGGCGAGCAGTACTTC. It codes for CASSQLRGEQYF.

This chain connects TRBV24-1 to TRBJ2-5, with a weak D call TRBD2 (5 bases). CDR1 is KGHDR and CDR2 is SFDVKD in the germline V gene. The V and J ends lost 10 bases and 1 base respectively, with 12 bases between them. The CDR3 length is 13 residues. CDR3 in amino acids: CATNTGSQETQYF. The CDR3 coding sequence is TGTGCCACTAACACGGGGTCCCAAGAGACCCAGTACTTC.

The genes are TRBV7-9 and TRBJ1-1; maybe TRBD1 (6 bases). The length of the CDR3 is 16 residues. Germline V CDR1 and CDR2: SEHNR, FQNEAQ (reference sequence). V lost 4 bases, J lost 1 base, and 16 bases lay in between. This CDR3 reads CASSSQGTVRNTEAFF. The CDR3 nucleotides are TGTGCCAGCAGCTCCCAGGGGACGGTTCGGAACACTGAAGCTTTCTTT.

The chain uses TRBV5-1 and TRBJ2-3, with TRBD2 matching over 13 bases. V lost 2 bases to trimming and J lost 5 bases; unmatched junction nucleotides: 5. CDR1 is SGHRS and CDR2 is YFSETQ in the germline V gene. CDR3 length: 16 amino acids. The CDR3 loop reads CASSFYTSGRGDTQYF. The DNA for the CDR3 is TGCGCCAGCAGCTTCTATACTAGCGGGAGGGGAGATACGCAGTATTTT.

The rearrangement links TRBV12-3 or TRBV12-4 to TRBJ2-5, with 7 bases aligning to TRBD1. The CDR3 covers 12 residues. The V and J ends lost 6 bases and 9 bases, in that order; junction bases with no gene match: 7. CDR3 bases: TGTGCCAGCAGACAGGACAGGAAGCCCCAGTACTTC. Translating it yields CASRQDRKPQYF.

V gene TRBV5-1 combines with J gene TRBJ2-2, with 8 bases identical to TRBD1. The CDR3 covers 14 residues. Germline-derived CDR1 and CDR2 are SGHRS and YFSETQ. J lost 0 bases, V lost 6 bases, and 1 base had no gene match. CDR3 amino acids: CASNRGTNTGELFF. The CDR3 DNA sequence: TGCGCCAGCAACAGGGGGACGAACACCGGGGAGCTGTTTTTT.

The chain has TRBV25-1 and TRBJ2-7; D uncertain. The germline V and J ends were trimmed by 0 bases and 3 bases, with 9 bases remaining between them. Per germline, CDR1 MGHDK and CDR2 SYGVNS. The CDR3 runs 14 residues. CDR3 sequence reads: CASSEYARGYEQYF. Written as DNA, the CDR3 is TGTGCCAGCAGTGAATACGCTAGAGGCTACGAGCAGTACTTC.

The chain uses TRBV5-1 and TRBJ1-1; 10 bases agree with TRBD1. Germline-derived CDR1 and CDR2 are SGHRS and YFSETQ. V was pared by 0 bases and J by 3 bases, with 2 bases of the junction left unmatched. This CDR3 contains 15 residues. The CDR3 DNA reads TGCGCCAGCAGCTTGGATGGGACAGGGGACACTGAAGCTTTCTTT. Its translation is CASSLDGTGDTEAFF.

By share, this clone counts as large. The J gene is TRBJ2-3, the V gene TRBV28; possible D gene TRBD1, 5 bases. V gave up 4 bases and J gave up 0 bases, with 20 bases separating them. This CDR3 spans 18 amino acids. Germline lookup yields CDR1 MDHEN and CDR2 SYDVKM. The CDR3 spells CASSSRVGQGTSTDTQYF. The CDR3 DNA is TGTGCCAGCAGTTCCCGCGTGGGGCAGGGCACTAGCACAGATACGCAGTATTTT.

The chain employs TRBV11-3 and TRBJ1-2; D gene uncertain. Trimming took 5 bases from V and 3 from J, leaving 7 bases between them. This CDR3 has 12 amino acids. Germline values: CDR1 SGHNT, CDR2 YENEEA. The CDR3 DNA reads as TGTGCCAGCAGCCAAAAATACTATGGCTACACCTTC. Its translation: CASSQKYYGYTF.